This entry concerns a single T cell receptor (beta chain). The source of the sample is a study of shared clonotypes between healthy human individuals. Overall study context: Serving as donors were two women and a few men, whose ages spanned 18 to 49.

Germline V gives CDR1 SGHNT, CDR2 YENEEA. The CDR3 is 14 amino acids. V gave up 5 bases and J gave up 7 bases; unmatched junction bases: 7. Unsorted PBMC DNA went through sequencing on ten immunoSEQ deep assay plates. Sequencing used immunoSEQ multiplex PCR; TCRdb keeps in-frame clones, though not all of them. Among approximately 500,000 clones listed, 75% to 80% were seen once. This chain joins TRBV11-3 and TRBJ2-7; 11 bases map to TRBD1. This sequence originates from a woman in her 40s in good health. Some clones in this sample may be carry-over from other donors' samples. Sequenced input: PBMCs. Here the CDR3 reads CASSPGQGAEEQYF. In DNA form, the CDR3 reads TGTGCCAGCAGCCCAGGACAGGGGGCGGAGGAGCAGTACTTC.